These 29 T cell receptor beta chains share one sample of origin, sequenced in a study of Ad26.COV2.S vaccination and SARS-CoV-2 variants. As to treatment: some 20 received Ad26.COV2.S at low or high dose, single or two shots; several received placebo; per-sample allocation not given. Sampling happened 63 days after the first vaccine or placebo injection. TCRdb's copy holds only in-frame clones and misses some; the assay was immunoSEQ multiplex PCR. The top ten hold around 7.3% of the sample, which has approximately 360,000 clones, 83% seen once. The sequenced sample was peripheral blood, obtained in a trial of Ad26.COV2.S vaccine versus placebo. These receptors came from a person between 18 and 65 years old who received the Ad26.COV2.S COVID-19 vaccine or a placebo.

J is TRBJ2-1 and V is TRBV29-1; TRBD2 matches 8 bases. Germline V gene sequence: CDR1 SQVTM, CDR2 ANQGSEA. CDR3 size: 16 residues. The junction had 6 bases not matched to a gene; V was cut back by 0 bases and J by 2 bases. The CDR3 region has the DNA TGCAGCGTTGAAGATCCGGGAGGGGAGACCTACAATGAGCAGTTCTTC. It yields the protein CSVEDPGGETYNEQFF.

The V and J genes are TRBV30 and TRBJ1-5, with D unresolved. V was shortened by 0 bases and J by 9 bases, with 12 bases between the two germline ends. This CDR3 is built from 13 residues. Germline V CDR1 and CDR2: GTSNPN, SVGIG (reference sequence). The CDR3 sequence: CAWSVDRSLPQHF. CDR3 bases: TGTGCCTGGAGTGTCGACCGATCTCTGCCCCAGCATTTT.

This clone was seen just once. J is TRBJ2-7 and V is TRBV5-1; perhaps D is TRBD1 or TRBD2 (5 bases each). The germline V and J ends were trimmed by 4 bases and 1 base, with 12 bases remaining between them. The V gene's germline CDR1 is SGHRS and CDR2 YFSETQ. The length of the CDR3 is 14 residues. DNA of the CDR3: TGCGCCAGCAGCCCCGAGGGACCTTCCTACGAGCAGTACTTC. Translation gives CASSPEGPSYEQYF. The whole variable domain, filled in from reference TRBV5-1 and TRBJ2-7, reads KAGVTQTPRYLIKTRGQQVTLSCSPISGHRSVSWYQQTPGQGLQFLFEYFSETQRNKGNFPGRFSGRQFSNSRSEMNVSTLELGDSALYLCASSPEGPSYEQYFGPGTRLTVT.

CDR3 loop: CASSMDRAGHYGYTF. In DNA form, the CDR3 reads TGTGCCAGCAGCATGGACAGGGCTGGACACTATGGCTACACCTTC. This chain joins TRBV7-8 and TRBJ1-2; 8 bases fit TRBD1. V was pared by 5 bases and J by 3 bases, with 8 bases of the junction left unmatched. CDR3 size: 15 residues. Germline assignment: CDR1 SGHVS and CDR2 FQNEAQ.

The V and J genes are TRBV4-1 and TRBJ2-1; D is possibly TRBD1 (5 bases). The germline V and J ends were trimmed by 4 bases and 6 bases, with 7 bases remaining between them. Germline CDR1 reads MGHRA; CDR2 reads YSYEKL. The CDR3 extends over 12 amino acids. CDR3 amino acids: CASSLTGNEQFF. Here the CDR3 DNA reads TGCGCCAGCAGCCTCACAGGCAATGAGCAGTTCTTC.

The rearrangement links TRBV6-5 to TRBJ1-1; unclear D gene. Per germline, CDR1 MNHEY and CDR2 SVGAGI. This CDR3 is built from 13 residues. CDR3 coding DNA: TGTGCTACATTTGGGCCCCTTAACACTGAAGCTTTCTTT. Protein sequence: CATFGPLNTEAFF.

The rearrangement links TRBV15 to TRBJ1-6; D unclear. Looked up from germline, CDR1 is LNHNV and CDR2 is YYDKDF (reference sequence). CDR3 length: 16 residues. Between the trimmed V and J ends, which lost 6 bases and 5 bases, there was a span of 17 bases. The CDR3 DNA reads TGTGCCACCAGAGACTGGAGAGGAGGCAATAATTCACCCCTCCACTTT. Residues: CATRDWRGGNNSPLHF.

This chain connects TRBV18 to TRBJ1-1; no definite D call. Trimming left V 3 bases short and J 0 bases short, with 14 bases between. From germline, CDR1 is KGHSH and CDR2 LQKENI. This CDR3 is built from 16 residues. The CDR3 region is CASSPVGPAVNTEAFF. In DNA form, the CDR3 reads TGTGCCAGCTCACCCGTCGGTCCTGCCGTGAACACTGAAGCTTTCTTT.

The table lists this clone with a count of one. The CDR3 nucleotides are TGTGCCAGCAGCTTGTGGACAGGGCAAGGCTACACCTTC. Protein product: CASSLWTGQGYTF. The rearrangement joins TRBV5-4 to TRBJ1-2; 8 bases are shared with TRBD1. The CDR3 contains 13 residues. CDR1 and CDR2 (germline): SGHNT, YYREEE (reference sequence). V was pared by 1 base and J by 8 bases, with 4 bases of the junction left unmatched.

The genes are TRBV20-1 and TRBJ2-7; no clear D. CDR3 size: 12 residues. The germline V gene has CDR1 DFQATT and CDR2 SNEGSKA (reference sequence). Trimming shortened V by 3 bases and J by 1 base, and 7 bases separated the two germline ends. The CDR3 DNA follows: TGCAGTGCTAGTGCCAATTCCTACGAGCAGTACTTC. This translates into CSASANSYEQYF.

This chain links TRBV7-2 with TRBJ2-7; TRBD2 aligns across 7 bases. Germline values: CDR1 SGHTA, CDR2 FQGNSA. CDR3 length equals 17 residues. J was trimmed by 1 base and V by 5 bases; bases with no gene match: 14. The CDR3 spells CASSPRIPQRGSYEQYF. The CDR3 DNA reads TGTGCCAGCAGCCCTCGGATCCCTCAGCGGGGATCCTACGAGCAGTACTTC.

This chain links TRBV5-1 with TRBJ2-2, with a possible D match to TRBD2 (7 bases). Germline V gene lookup returns CDR1 SGHRS and CDR2 YFSETQ. V lost 2 bases to trimming and J lost 9 bases, with 14 bases between them. The CDR3 is 14 residues long. CDR3: CASSLNSGGRELFF. The CDR3 DNA reads as TGCGCCAGCAGCTTAAATTCCGGGGGGCGGGAGCTGTTTTTT.

V usage is TRBV10-3 and J usage is TRBJ2-5; 9 bases map to TRBD1. V gave up 4 bases and J gave up 4 bases; unmatched junction bases: 7. This CDR3 has 15 residues. Germline-derived CDR1 and CDR2 are ENHRY and SYGVKD. The DNA of the CDR3 is TGTGCCATCAGTGTATCGGACAGGGGCGGAGAGACCCAGTACTTC. Translated: CAISVSDRGGETQYF.

The rearrangement joins TRBV3-1 (or the pseudogene TRBV3-2) to TRBJ1-2; D uncertain. The CDR3 spans 16 residues. Trimming removed 4 bases from V and 4 bases from J, with 19 bases in between. Germline CDR1 LGHDT, CDR2 YNNKEL (reference sequence). In DNA form, the CDR3 reads TGTGCCAGCAGCCCCCTTGTAGCCCGGGCTCTCTATGGCTACACCTTC. Translated: CASSPLVARALYGYTF.

This sequence joins TRBV19 and TRBJ2-2, with 9 bases identical to TRBD2. The CDR3 has 15 residues. Germline V gene data show CDR1 as LNHDA and CDR2 as SQIVND (reference sequence). With V trimmed by 7 bases and J by 1 base, 4 bases remained unmatched. CDR3 sequence: CASTSGGRNTGELFF. CDR3 DNA sequence: TGTGCCAGTACAAGCGGGGGGCGGAACACCGGGGAGCTGTTTTTT. Variable domain in full (rest from reference TRBV19 and TRBJ2-2): DGGITQSPKYLFRKEGQNVTLSCEQNLNHDAMYWYRQDPGQGLRLIYYSQIVNDFQKGDIAEGYSVSREKKESFPLTVTSAQKNPTAFYLCASTSGGRNTGELFFGEGSRLTVL.

J is TRBJ1-2 and V is TRBV6-6; D is unresolved. This CDR3 has 15 amino acids. Trimming stripped 6 bases from V and 2 bases from J, with 16 bases between. CDR1 and CDR2 (germline): MNHNY, SVGAGI (reference sequence). CDR3 DNA sequence: TGTGCCAGCAGCCACCAGAGACTGTACAACTATGGCTACACCTTC. Translation gives CASSHQRLYNYGYTF.

The rearrangement joins TRBV2 to TRBJ1-2; 7 bases are a match to TRBD1. The germline gives CDR1 SNHLY, CDR2 FYNNEI. The V gene end was trimmed by 6 bases and the J gene end by 4 bases; junction bases not matched to a gene: 5. The CDR3 has 13 residues. The CDR3 DNA sequence: TGTGCCAGCAGCGGGACAGTCGCCTATGGCTACACCTTC. Amino acid sequence: CASSGTVAYGYTF.

The V gene is TRBV29-1, the J gene TRBJ2-1; perhaps TRBD2 as D (7 bases). This CDR3 is 18 amino acids long. CDR1 is SQVTM, CDR2 ANQGSEA, per germline. Trimming pared 5 bases from V and 4 bases from J, leaving 27 bases between. The CDR3 loop reads CSVHNSGGRGIAYNEQFF. In nucleotides, the CDR3 is TGCAGCGTTCATAATTCGGGGGGCCGGGGGATTGCGTACAATGAGCAGTTCTTC.

The chain couples TRBV27 to TRBJ2-5; 7 nucleotides match TRBD1. The V gene's germline CDR1 is MNHEY and CDR2 SMNVEV (reference sequence). Trimming at V came to 8 bases and at J to 4 bases, leaving 7 bases not matched to a gene. The CDR3 spans 13 residues. CDR3 protein: CASGGQLGETQYF. The CDR3 bases are TGTGCCAGCGGGGGACAGCTCGGAGAGACCCAGTACTTC.

This sequence joins TRBV13 and TRBJ2-3; D is unclear. Germline V gene lookup returns CDR1 PRHDT and CDR2 FYEKMQ (reference sequence). The V end was cut by 3 bases, the J end by 4 bases, with 2 bases between. The CDR3 totals 11 residues. In nucleotides, the CDR3 is TGTGCCAGCAGCTTGGCAGATACGCAGTATTTT. It encodes CASSLADTQYF.

CDR3 coding DNA: TGCGCCAGCAGTCATCCCGGGCTCCACACTGAAGCTTTCTTT. It yields the protein CASSHPGLHTEAFF. The chain combines TRBV23-1 with TRBJ1-1, with unresolved D. TRBV23-1 is identified as an open reading frame with a role that is uncertain. The V end was cut by 3 bases, the J end by 3 bases, with 11 bases between. This CDR3 is 14 amino acids long.

The CDR3 spells CASSLLNSYEQYF. The CDR3 DNA reads TGTGCCAGCAGCTTATTAAATTCCTACGAGCAGTACTTC. The V and J genes are TRBV7-3 and TRBJ2-7; D is undetermined. V was pared by 2 bases and J by 1 base, with 6 bases between. Germline V gives CDR1 SGHTA, CDR2 FQGTGA. This CDR3 is built from 13 residues.

V is TRBV30 and J is TRBJ2-1; 8 bases are shared with TRBD2. The germline gives CDR1 GTSNPN, CDR2 SVGIG (reference sequence). The CDR3 spans 13 residues. V trimming: 7 bases; J trimming: 6 bases; junction bases outside the gene matches: 8. This CDR3 reads CALTSESVNEQFF. Written as DNA, the CDR3 is TGTGCCTTGACTAGCGAGAGTGTCAATGAGCAGTTCTTC.

The chain has TRBV6-1 and TRBJ1-2; TRBD1 aligns across 9 bases. J lost 4 bases, V lost 2 bases, and 5 bases had no gene match. CDR1 and CDR2 (germline): MNHNS, SASEGT. This CDR3 has 15 residues. CDR3 nucleotides: TGTGCCAGCAGTGAACGTACAGGGGGCCCCTATGGCTACACCTTC. It yields the protein CASSERTGGPYGYTF.

The genes are TRBV10-3 and TRBJ1-1, with a weak D call TRBD1 (6 bases). There are 15 residues in the CDR3. Trimming stripped 5 bases from V and 1 base from J, with 14 bases between. Germline lookup yields CDR1 ENHRY and CDR2 SYGVKD. The CDR3 region is CAISSGTKQNTEAFF. The DNA for the CDR3 is TGTGCCATCAGTTCCGGGACAAAGCAGAACACTGAAGCTTTCTTT.

The V call is TRBV29-1, the J call TRBJ2-1; 7 bases line up with TRBD1. The CDR3 has 13 residues. The V gene end was trimmed by 7 bases and the J gene end by 9 bases; junction bases not matched to a gene: 12. Germline V CDR1 and CDR2: SQVTM, ANQGSEA. The DNA of the CDR3 is TGCAGCGGCAGGGGACAGCTCGGCGGTGAGCAGTTCTTC. Translating gives CSGRGQLGGEQFF.

The chain employs TRBV9 and TRBJ1-2; D ambiguous. Germline values: CDR1 SGDLS, CDR2 YYNGEE. The CDR3 spans 13 residues. V was cut by 0 bases and J by 8 bases, with 11 bases left in between. This CDR3 reads CASSVEPQAGYTF. In DNA, the CDR3 is TGTGCCAGCAGCGTAGAGCCCCAGGCCGGCTACACCTTC.

The count of this clone is one. This chain uses TRBV5-1 with TRBJ2-6; D remains unclear. V lost 5 bases and J 8 bases, leaving 8 bases between the germline ends. Germline V gene data show CDR1 as SGHRS and CDR2 as YFSETQ. The CDR3 length is 12 residues. CDR3 amino acids: CASRDPSNVLTF. The CDR3 nucleotides are TGCGCCAGCAGGGACCCTTCCAACGTCCTGACTTTC.

The chain has TRBV7-9 and TRBJ2-3; D unresolved. V shed 2 bases and J shed 0 bases, with 9 bases lying between them. The V gene's germline CDR1 is SEHNR and CDR2 FQNEAQ (reference sequence). The CDR3 is made up of 15 amino acids. Here the CDR3 DNA reads TGTGCCAGCAGCTTACACGGATCCAGCACAGATACGCAGTATTTT. This gives the protein CASSLHGSSTDTQYF.